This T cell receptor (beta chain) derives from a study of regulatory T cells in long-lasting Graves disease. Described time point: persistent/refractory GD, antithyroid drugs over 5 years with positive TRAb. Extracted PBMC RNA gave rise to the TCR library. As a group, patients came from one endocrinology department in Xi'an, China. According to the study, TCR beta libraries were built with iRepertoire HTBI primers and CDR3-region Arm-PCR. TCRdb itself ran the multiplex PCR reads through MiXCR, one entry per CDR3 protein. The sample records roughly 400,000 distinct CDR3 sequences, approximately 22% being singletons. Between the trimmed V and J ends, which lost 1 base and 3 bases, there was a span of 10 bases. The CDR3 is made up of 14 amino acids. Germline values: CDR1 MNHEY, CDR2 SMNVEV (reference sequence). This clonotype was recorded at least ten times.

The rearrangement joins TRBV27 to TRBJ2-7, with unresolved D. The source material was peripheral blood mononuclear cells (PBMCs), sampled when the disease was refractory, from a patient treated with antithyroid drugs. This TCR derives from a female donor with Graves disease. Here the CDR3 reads CASSLLRSDYEQYF. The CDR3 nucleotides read TGTGCCAGCAGTTTATTGCGCAGCGACTACGAGCAGTACTTC.